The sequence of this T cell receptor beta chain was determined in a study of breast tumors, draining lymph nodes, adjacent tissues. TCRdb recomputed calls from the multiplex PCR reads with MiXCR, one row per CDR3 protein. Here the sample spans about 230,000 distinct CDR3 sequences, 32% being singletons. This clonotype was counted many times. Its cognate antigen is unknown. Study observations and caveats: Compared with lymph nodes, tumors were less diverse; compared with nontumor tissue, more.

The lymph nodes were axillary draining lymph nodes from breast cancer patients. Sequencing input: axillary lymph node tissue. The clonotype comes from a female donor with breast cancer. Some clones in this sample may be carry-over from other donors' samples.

CDR3 region: CASSSTGITASTQYF. The CDR3 DNA sequence: TGTGCCAGCAGCTCTACCGGGATTACGGCGAGTACGCAGTATTTT. V and J are TRBV7-2 and TRBJ2-3; TRBD2 might be the D (5 bases). The CDR3 covers 15 residues. The V gene lost 4 bases and the J gene lost 8 bases, with 19 bases spanning the gap. Germline CDR1 SGHTA, CDR2 FQGNSA.